The 6 T cell receptor beta chains below come from one sample, sequenced in a study of regulatory T cells in long-lasting Graves disease. Sample time point: newly diagnosed GD, antithyroid drugs for less than 3 months. Isolated PBMC RNA provided the starting material for the TCR library. Sequencing libraries for TCR beta were prepared with iRepertoire HTBI primers and Arm-PCR of CDR3 regions. TCRdb ran MiXCR on the multiplex PCR reads and lists one entry per CDR3 protein. The repertoire holds hundreds of thousands of distinct CDR3 sequences, with 12% as singletons. These data were also filed under a second study, of T cells in Graves' hyperthyroidism and ophthalmopathy.

The specimen comprised peripheral blood mononuclear cells (PBMCs), sampled at new diagnosis, from a patient treated with antithyroid drugs. These receptors came from a woman aged 25 to 39 with Graves disease.

This clonotype was detected ten times or more. The genes are TRBV30 and TRBJ2-7; D not certain. Trimming shortened V by 0 bases and J by 1 base, and 7 bases separated the two germline ends. The germline V gene encodes CDR1 GTSNPN and CDR2 SVGIG (reference sequence). This CDR3 is 13 amino acids long. The CDR3 protein is CAWSVIGSYEQYF. Here the CDR3 DNA reads TGTGCCTGGAGTGTAATAGGGTCCTACGAGCAGTACTTC.

Note on this clonotype: This likely stems from a read error, as it lies one base from a far larger clone. This sequence joins TRBV20-1 and TRBJ2-7; D possibly corresponds to TRBD1 (6 bases). There are 13 residues in the CDR3. Per the germline V gene, CDR1 is DFQATT and CDR2 is SNEGSKA (reference sequence). Trimming cost V 6 bases and J 7 bases, with 19 bases left between them. The CDR3 spells CSARGMPDNEQYF. CDR3 bases: TGCAGTGCCAGGGGAATGCCAGACAATGAGCAGTACTTC.

This clonotype has at least ten counts. This rearrangement joins TRBV20-1 to TRBJ2-1; the match to TRBD2 covers 9 bases. V trimming: 1 base; J trimming: 10 bases; junction bases outside the gene matches: 11. The germline CDR1 and CDR2 sequences are DFQATT and SNEGSKA (reference sequence). The CDR3 sequence is 15 residues long. Here the CDR3 reads CSARVGLAGWGEQFF. The CDR3 region has the DNA TGCAGTGCTAGAGTTGGGCTAGCGGGATGGGGGGAGCAGTTCTTC.

The genes are TRBV7-9 and TRBJ2-6; no firm D call. V was shortened by 4 bases and J by 0 bases, with 4 bases between the two germline ends. The germline V gene has CDR1 SEHNR and CDR2 FQNEAQ (reference sequence). This CDR3 is built from 14 residues. The CDR3 DNA sequence: TGTGCCAGCAGCTGGCGCTCTGGGGCCAACGTCCTGACTTTC. It encodes CASSWRSGANVLTF.

This chain connects TRBV6-1 to TRBJ2-5, with 10 bases aligning to TRBD2. Germline V CDR1 and CDR2: MNHNS, SASEGT. There are 13 residues in the CDR3. Trimming cost V 5 bases and J 7 bases; bases outside gene matches: 4. In DNA, the CDR3 is TGTGCCAGCAGTTTGAGCGGGAGGGGGACCCAGTACTTC. This gives the protein CASSLSGRGTQYF.

This clonotype was counted ten times or more. This chain uses TRBV6-5 with TRBJ2-1, with D hard to call. V lost 2 bases, J lost 6 bases, and 5 bases lay in between. This CDR3 spans 12 amino acids. Germline CDR1 MNHEY, CDR2 SVGAGI. This CDR3 is CASSYLINEQFF. The CDR3 nucleotides read TGTGCCAGCAGTTACCTGATCAATGAGCAGTTCTTC.